These 18 T cell receptor beta chains came from one sample sequenced in a study of shared clonotypes between healthy human individuals. The protocol was immunoSEQ multiplex PCR, while the TCRdb copy is restricted to in-frame clones and leaves out a portion. The sample holds 650,000 to 800,000 clones, over 55% seen once. The sample comprised memory CD4+ T cells sorted from blood. Subset described: CD45RA-negative fraction. The origin of the receptors is a woman in her twenties or thirties in good health.

The V and J genes are TRBV19 and TRBJ2-7; D is undetermined. V lost 6 bases to trimming and J lost 2 bases, with 14 bases between them. Germline V gene lookup returns CDR1 LNHDA and CDR2 SQIVND (reference sequence). CDR3 length equals 14 residues. The CDR3 loop is CASSLRQAPYEQYF. The DNA of the CDR3 is TGTGCCAGTAGCCTCCGCCAAGCCCCCTACGAGCAGTACTTC.

The chain uses TRBV19 and TRBJ2-1; 16 nucleotides align to TRBD2. The CDR3 has 18 amino acids. Germline assignment: CDR1 LNHDA and CDR2 SQIVND (reference sequence). J was trimmed by 7 bases and V by 5 bases; bases with no gene match: 11. For the CDR3, the DNA is TGTGCCAGTAGTCCGGGACTAGCGGGAGGGGGAGGACGAAATGAGCAGTTCTTC. Amino acid sequence: CASSPGLAGGGGRNEQFF.

The V call is TRBV7-9, the J call TRBJ1-5; weak D call: TRBD1 (5 bases). The CDR3 has 15 amino acids. The germline V and J ends were trimmed by 5 bases and 1 base, with 12 bases remaining between them. Germline V gene lookup returns CDR1 SEHNR and CDR2 FQNEAQ (reference sequence). In DNA form, the CDR3 reads TGTGCCAGCAGCCGGGGCTTGGGGAGCAATCAGCCCCAGCATTTT. Its translation: CASSRGLGSNQPQHF.

This sequence joins TRBV29-1 and TRBJ1-1, with 8 bases fitting TRBD1. Trimming removed 7 bases from V and 5 bases from J; junction bases left unmatched: 12. The CDR3 runs 14 residues. In germline, CDR1 is SQVTM, CDR2 ANQGSEA. The CDR3 DNA is TGCAGCGGTGACTTCGGACAGGGAATTACTGAAGCTTTCTTT. It codes for CSGDFGQGITEAFF.

The rearrangement links TRBV29-1 to TRBJ2-3, with TRBD2 identical over 9 bases. The junction had 5 bases not matched to a gene; V was cut back by 6 bases and J by 1 base. There are 14 residues in the CDR3. Germline values: CDR1 SQVTM, CDR2 ANQGSEA. The CDR3 sequence is CSVPRLAGTDTQYF. The CDR3 region has the DNA TGCAGCGTGCCTCGACTAGCGGGCACAGATACGCAGTATTTT.

The gene calls are TRBV7-8 and TRBJ1-5; D is unclear. CDR1 is SGHVS, CDR2 FQNEAQ, per germline. V was clipped by 5 bases and J by 3 bases, with 14 bases between them. The CDR3 consists of 15 residues. The DNA for the CDR3 is TGTGCCAGCAGCGATGGAGTAGGGTACAATCAGCCCCAGCATTTT. Translated, it gives CASSDGVGYNQPQHF. Looking up the rest from reference TRBV7-8 and TRBJ1-5 gives the full variable domain: GAGVSQSPRYKVAKRGQDVALRCDPISGHVSLFWYQQALGQGPEFLTYFQNEAQLDKSGLPSDRFFAERPEGSVSTLKIQRTQQEDSAVYLCASSDGVGYNQPQHFGDGTRLSIL.

This clone was observed a handful of times. This chain joins TRBV4-2 and TRBJ2-2, with D perhaps TRBD2 (6 bases). This CDR3 is 16 amino acids long. V lost 4 bases, J lost 6 bases, and 18 bases lay in between. Germline-derived CDR1 and CDR2 are LGHNA and YNFKEQ. CDR3: CASSRATGEVAGELFF. CDR3 bases: TGTGCCAGCAGCCGAGCAACGGGAGAGGTGGCCGGGGAGCTGTTTTTT.

Turning to this clone: The sample has other DNA sequences that encode this CDR3 too. The chain is built from TRBV11-2 and TRBJ2-5, with D perhaps matching TRBD1 (5 bases). In germline, CDR1 is SGHAT, CDR2 FQNNGV. The germline V and J ends were trimmed by 3 bases and 5 bases, with 10 bases remaining between them. The CDR3 length is 13 residues. The CDR3 is CASSFGQGETQYF. The CDR3 nucleotides are TGTGCCAGCAGCTTCGGGCAGGGTGAGACCCAGTACTTC.

The CDR3 sequence: CASSPPPPGYGYTF. The CDR3 DNA reads TGTGCCAGCAGTCCACCCCCCCCAGGGTATGGCTACACCTTC. The chain carries TRBV27 and TRBJ1-2; a possible D gene is TRBD1 (5 bases). Germline lookup yields CDR1 MNHEY and CDR2 SMNVEV (reference sequence). V lost 5 bases to trimming and J lost 5 bases, with 15 bases between them. The CDR3 is 14 amino acids.

J is TRBJ2-7 and V is TRBV15; weak D call: TRBD1 (5 bases). Germline values: CDR1 LNHNV, CDR2 YYDKDF (reference sequence). CDR3 length: 13 amino acids. Between the trimmed V and J ends, which lost 4 bases and 6 bases, there was a span of 13 bases. The CDR3 reads CATSIRQGGEQYF. The CDR3 DNA sequence: TGTGCCACCAGCATTCGTCAGGGTGGCGAGCAGTACTTC.

Concerning this clone: Other DNA sequences from this sample encode an identical CDR3 as well. Here the CDR3 reads CSVGTSSYEQYF. The CDR3 DNA follows: TGCAGCGTTGGGACTAGCTCCTACGAGCAGTACTTC. The rearrangement links TRBV29-1 to TRBJ2-7; 7 nucleotides match TRBD2. Unmatched junction bases numbered 0, after V lost 4 bases and J lost 0 bases. CDR1 and CDR2 (germline): SQVTM, ANQGSEA. This CDR3 region has 12 residues.

The V gene is TRBV5-4, the J gene TRBJ2-6, with 7 bases lining up with TRBD1. CDR1 is SGHNT, CDR2 YYREEE, per germline (reference sequence). The CDR3 is 16 residues long. The V and J ends lost 4 bases and 0 bases, in that order; junction bases with no gene match: 4. DNA of the CDR3: TGTGCCAGCAGCGGGGGACAGCTCTCTGGGGCCAACGTCCTGACTTTC. Amino acid sequence: CASSGGQLSGANVLTF.

V usage is TRBV28 and J usage is TRBJ2-7; 9 positions agree with TRBD1. The CDR3 sequence is 14 residues long. Germline-derived CDR1 and CDR2 are MDHEN and SYDVKM. V trimming: 4 bases; J trimming: 1 base; junction bases outside the gene matches: 2. The CDR3 spells CASSSGTGSYEQYF. The CDR3 DNA follows: TGTGCCAGCAGTTCCGGGACAGGGTCCTACGAGCAGTACTTC. Complete variable domain (other parts from reference TRBV28 and TRBJ2-7): DVKVTQSSRYLVKRTGEKVFLECVQDMDHENMFWYRQDPGLGLRLIYFSYDVKMKEKGDIPEGYSVSREKKERFSLILESASTNQTSMYLCASSSGTGSYEQYFGPGTRLTVT.

V and J are TRBV5-1 and TRBJ2-7; 13 bases are a match to TRBD2. Germline trimming cut 5 bases from V and 4 bases from J; bases unmatched to any gene: 6. This CDR3 comprises 15 residues. The germline CDR1 and CDR2 sequences are SGHRS and YFSETQ. CDR3 DNA: TGCGCCAGCAGAACCGGACTAGCGGGAGTATACGAGCAGTACTTC. It specifies CASRTGLAGVYEQYF.

The genes are TRBV19 and TRBJ2-1, with D unclear. The V and J ends lost 6 bases and 4 bases respectively, with 16 bases between them. CDR3 size: 15 residues. Germline V gene data show CDR1 as LNHDA and CDR2 as SQIVND (reference sequence). Written as DNA, the CDR3 is TGTGCCAGTAGGTTCAGTGCGACACCTTACAATGAGCAGTTCTTC. Amino acid sequence: CASRFSATPYNEQFF.

A remark on this clone: This same CDR3 is encoded by further DNA sequences in the sample. V gene TRBV5-1 combines with J gene TRBJ2-7; 7 nucleotides match TRBD1. V dropped 1 base and J dropped 4; count of bases not matched to a gene: 5. CDR3 length: 14 residues. The germline V gene encodes CDR1 SGHRS and CDR2 YFSETQ. The CDR3 DNA reads TGCGCCAGCAGCTTGCAGGGGGTCCCATACGAGCAGTACTTC. This translates into CASSLQGVPYEQYF.

This chain joins TRBV20-1 and TRBJ1-1, with TRBD1 identical over 7 bases. Germline V gene sequence: CDR1 DFQATT, CDR2 SNEGSKA (reference sequence). There are 11 residues in the CDR3. V trimming: 1 base; J trimming: 8 bases; junction bases outside the gene matches: 1. In nucleotides, the CDR3 is TGCAGTGCTAGAGGACAGGGCGAAGCTTTCTTT. Protein product: CSARGQGEAFF.

This clone has a single count. This sequence joins TRBV27 and TRBJ2-7; TRBD2 agrees at 9 bases. Germline lookup yields CDR1 MNHEY and CDR2 SMNVEV (reference sequence). With 3 bases clipped from V and 0 bases from J, the junction kept 6 bases outside the gene matches. This CDR3 spans 16 amino acids. CDR3 sequence reads: CASSLRAGGHSYEQYF. For the CDR3, the DNA is TGTGCCAGCAGTTTGAGGGCGGGAGGGCACTCCTACGAGCAGTACTTC.